These 25 T cell receptor beta chains came from one sample sequenced in a study of T-cell reconstitution after alpha-beta-depleted transplantation in children. TCRbeta library construction was performed incorporating unique molecular identifiers. TCRdb passed the PCR reads through MiXCR, listing each CDR3 protein once. Altogether approximately 590,000 distinct CDR3 sequences are present, over 9.5% being singletons, with the ten largest covering roughly 4%. Source: PBMCs from the stem cell graft donor, taken from the stem cell graft. These receptors were taken from a human donor who donated a stem cell graft to a child with acute myeloid leukemia.

Only a few counts were recorded for this clonotype. The chain combines TRBV15 with TRBJ2-1; 10 nucleotides line up with TRBD2. This CDR3 region has 19 residues. The V segment lost 0 bases and the J segment 5 bases; nucleotides outside the gene matches: 13. Germline assignment: CDR1 LNHNV and CDR2 YYDKDF (reference sequence). CDR3 nucleotides: TGTGCCACCAGCAGAGATGAATCTTCGCAGGGACTAGCGCACAATGAGCAGTTCTTC. It translates to CATSRDESSQGLAHNEQFF.

This clonotype was detected a few times. This chain uses TRBV7-3 with TRBJ2-2; D is undetermined. Germline assignment: CDR1 SGHTA and CDR2 FQGTGA. This CDR3 has 14 amino acids. Trimming cost V 2 bases and J 8 bases, with 12 bases left between them. CDR3 sequence: CASSLSGLIGELFF. The DNA for the CDR3 is TGTGCCAGCAGCTTATCGGGCCTGATAGGGGAGCTGTTTTTT.

This clonotype was counted between two and nine times. The chain carries TRBV12-3 or TRBV12-4 and TRBJ2-5; 8 bases are shared with TRBD1. There are 14 residues in the CDR3. Trimming at V came to 5 bases and at J to 4 bases, leaving 6 bases not matched to a gene. The CDR3 reads CASSTTGVRETQYF. CDR3 DNA sequence: TGTGCCAGCAGTACGACAGGGGTCAGAGAGACCCAGTACTTC.

The J gene is TRBJ2-5, the V gene TRBV7-2; TRBD2 aligns across 7 bases. V lost 6 bases, J lost 2 bases, and 3 bases stayed unmatched. Germline CDR1 and CDR2: SGHTA and FQGNSA. CDR3 size: 13 residues. Here the CDR3 DNA reads TGTGCCAGCAGGCCTAGCGGACAAGAGACCCAGTACTTC. Encoded protein: CASRPSGQETQYF.

The chain links TRBV19 to TRBJ1-1; D is perhaps TRBD1 (5 bases). This CDR3 is built from 15 residues. Trimming removed 3 bases at V and 1 base at J, with 12 bases between. The germline V gene encodes CDR1 LNHDA and CDR2 SQIVND (reference sequence). The CDR3: CASSMEGPGNTEAFF. The CDR3 DNA reads TGTGCCAGTAGTATGGAGGGGCCGGGGAACACTGAAGCTTTCTTT.

Ten or more counts support this clonotype. The genes are TRBV7-9 and TRBJ2-5; 8 bases line up with TRBD2. The V and J ends lost 5 bases and 4 bases, in that order; junction bases with no gene match: 6. The germline gives CDR1 SEHNR, CDR2 FQNEAQ (reference sequence). The CDR3 is 14 amino acids. CDR3 sequence: CASSHGLAGETQYF. The CDR3 DNA reads as TGTGCCAGCAGCCACGGACTAGCAGGAGAGACCCAGTACTTC.

In nucleotides, the CDR3 is TGCAGCGTTCGGACAGGAGGAGGCTACACCTTC. The encoded protein is CSVRTGGGYTF. The V call is TRBV29-1, the J call TRBJ1-2; 7 nucleotides agree with TRBD1. V shed 5 bases, J shed 8 bases, and the junction held 5 bases outside the gene matches. Per the germline V gene, CDR1 is SQVTM and CDR2 is ANQGSEA. This CDR3 has 11 amino acids.

This clonotype has at least ten counts. The chain couples TRBV10-3 to TRBJ2-7; TRBD2 agrees at 8 bases. V shed 3 bases and J 1 base; nucleotides not matched to a gene: 2. In germline, CDR1 is ENHRY, CDR2 SYGVKD. CDR3 length equals 14 residues. The CDR3 DNA reads as TGTGCCATCAGTGACCCGGGGGGGTCCTACGAGCAGTACTTC. It codes for CAISDPGGSYEQYF.

This clonotype has more than one count but fewer than ten. The V and J genes are TRBV12-3 or TRBV12-4 and TRBJ2-2; perhaps TRBD1 as D (6 bases). The CDR3 is 14 amino acids. Deletions cut 5 bases from V and 6 bases from J, with 13 bases between. CDR3 bases: TGTGCCAGCAGTGCATCAGGGGCCTCCGGGGAGCTGTTTTTT. Translation: CASSASGASGELFF.

In this sample, this clonotype turned up a few times. The CDR3 DNA sequence: TGTGCCAGCAGCTTAGTGCGGCAGGGTGGAGAGCAGTTCTTC. Translated: CASSLVRQGGEQFF. This chain connects TRBV11-2 to TRBJ2-1, with D possibly being TRBD1 (5 bases). This CDR3 comprises 14 residues. The V gene lost 1 base and the J gene lost 10 bases, with 14 bases spanning the gap. The germline gives CDR1 SGHAT, CDR2 FQNNGV.

This clonotype was recorded many times. The chain couples TRBV20-1 to TRBJ2-5; 12 bases map to TRBD2. The CDR3 is 14 residues long. CDR1 is DFQATT and CDR2 is SNEGSKA in the germline V gene (reference sequence). Trimming took 6 bases from V and 8 from J; bases not matched to a gene: 10. CDR3 sequence: CSATRTSGERTQYF. The DNA of the CDR3 is TGCAGTGCAACCAGGACTAGCGGGGAACGAACCCAGTACTTC.

The sample holds many counts of this clonotype. The chain links TRBV12-5 to TRBJ2-5; TRBD1 is a possible D gene (7 bases). Germline V gene data show CDR1 as LGHNT and CDR2 as FRNRAP. The CDR3 totals 17 residues. V was clipped by 0 bases and J by 4 bases, with 18 bases between them. The CDR3 nucleotides are TGTGCTAGTGGTTTGGTTCCGTCTGGGGGGACAGCAGAGACCCAGTACTTC. This gives the protein CASGLVPSGGTAETQYF.

Only one count was recorded for this clonotype. V usage is TRBV10-3 and J usage is TRBJ2-2; no reliable D call. The germline V and J ends were trimmed by 5 bases and 2 bases, with 3 bases remaining between them. This CDR3 has 12 residues. Germline CDR1 and CDR2: ENHRY and SYGVKD. The CDR3 bases are TGTGCCATCAGTTCCAACACCGGGGAGCTGTTTTTT. This encodes CAISSNTGELFF.

This clonotype was counted ten times or more. The J gene is TRBJ2-7, the V gene TRBV28, with TRBD2 matching over 10 bases. The germline gives CDR1 MDHEN, CDR2 SYDVKM. The CDR3 length is 15 residues. V lost 6 bases to trimming and J lost 7 bases; unmatched junction nucleotides: 12. CDR3 loop: CASRPGGLADLEQYF. The CDR3 DNA reads as TGTGCCAGCAGGCCAGGTGGACTAGCGGATCTGGAGCAGTACTTC.

The chain carries TRBV7-3 and TRBJ2-3; the D gene is possibly TRBD2 (5 bases). Per germline, CDR1 SGHTA and CDR2 FQGTGA. V was shortened by 0 bases and J by 6 bases, with 19 bases between the two germline ends. The CDR3 is made up of 17 amino acids. The CDR3 DNA reads as TGTGCCAGCAGCTTAACACCTACCCTAGCTTCCCTCGATACGCAGTATTTT. Its protein is CASSLTPTLASLDTQYF.

This rearrangement joins TRBV12-3 or TRBV12-4 to TRBJ1-6; 7 bases match TRBD1. CDR3 length: 16 residues. V lost 3 bases, J lost 10 bases, and 12 bases stayed unmatched. The CDR3 bases are TGTGCCAGCAGTTTCTCAGGACAGGTTCCAAGGTCACCCCTCCACTTT. Translated, it gives CASSFSGQVPRSPLHF.

The rearrangement uses TRBV3-1 and TRBJ2-6; D unresolved. Trimming removed 1 base from V and 2 bases from J, with 12 bases in between. CDR1 and CDR2 (germline): LGHDT, YNNKEL (reference sequence). The CDR3 totals 17 residues. The CDR3 bases are TGTGCCAGCAGCCAAGTCGGCAGCTTCACTGGGGCCAACGTCCTGACTTTC. Its translation: CASSQVGSFTGANVLTF.

This clonotype turned up a few times. This rearrangement joins TRBV15 to TRBJ2-1; 8 bases line up with TRBD2. CDR1 and CDR2 from the germline V gene are LNHNV and YYDKDF (reference sequence). Losses at the gene ends were 3 bases for V and 5 bases for J; bases not matched to a gene: 9. CDR3 length: 16 amino acids. CDR3 amino acids: CATSRLLADYHNEQFF. The CDR3 nucleotides are TGTGCCACCAGCAGGTTACTAGCGGACTACCACAATGAGCAGTTCTTC.

This clonotype was counted many times. The chain is built from TRBV4-3 and TRBJ2-7; 8 bases are a match to TRBD2. The germline V gene has CDR1 LGHNA and CDR2 YSLEER. V shed 0 bases, J shed 3 bases, and the junction held 7 bases outside the gene matches. The CDR3 has 16 residues. DNA of the CDR3: TGCGCCAGCAGCCAAGAACTTGGGACTAGATTCTACGAGCAGTACTTC. It encodes CASSQELGTRFYEQYF.

The chain is built from TRBV10-3 and TRBJ2-3, with 8 bases that match TRBD2. The V gene end was trimmed by 6 bases and the J gene end by 0 bases; junction bases not matched to a gene: 5. CDR3 size: 15 residues. The germline gives CDR1 ENHRY, CDR2 SYGVKD. The CDR3 coding sequence is TGTGCCATCAGGGGTAGCGGGGTTAGCACAGATACGCAGTATTTT. This encodes CAIRGSGVSTDTQYF.

This clonotype was recorded at least ten times. The CDR3 DNA is TGCAGTGCTACCAGGGCGAACACTGAAGCTTTCTTT. This sequence encodes CSATRANTEAFF. The chain combines TRBV20-1 with TRBJ1-1, with D possibly being TRBD1 (5 bases). Trimming shortened V by 4 bases and J by 1 base, and 7 bases separated the two germline ends. The V gene's germline CDR1 is DFQATT and CDR2 SNEGSKA (reference sequence). The CDR3 is made up of 12 amino acids.

In this sample, this clonotype turned up many times. The chain recombines TRBV7-2 with TRBJ2-1; a weak D match, TRBD1 (6 bases). Germline V CDR1 and CDR2: SGHTA, FQGNSA. The germline V and J ends were trimmed by 1 base and 8 bases, with 15 bases remaining between them. The CDR3 runs to 15 residues. The DNA for the CDR3 is TGTGCCAGCAGCTTAGTAGGGGGTTTCGGCGATGAGCAGTTCTTC. Amino acids: CASSLVGGFGDEQFF.

This chain connects TRBV7-8 to TRBJ1-5, with 7 bases identical to TRBD1. The CDR3 has 15 amino acids. V was clipped by 5 bases and J by 9 bases; unmatched bases: 13. From germline, CDR1 is SGHVS and CDR2 FQNEAQ. This chain's CDR3 is CASSHSAGGKGPQHF. DNA for the CDR3: TGTGCCAGCAGCCACAGCGCAGGGGGGAAGGGGCCCCAGCATTTT.

V is TRBV5-1 and J is TRBJ2-1, with 13 bases identical to TRBD2. V was clipped by 3 bases and J by 8 bases; unmatched bases: 14. CDR3 length equals 18 residues. Germline V gene lookup returns CDR1 SGHRS and CDR2 YFSETQ. CDR3 sequence reads: CASSWGRGGLAGDDEQFF. As DNA, the CDR3 is TGCGCCAGCAGCTGGGGACGGGGTGGACTAGCGGGAGACGATGAGCAGTTCTTC.

The chain links TRBV7-2 to TRBJ2-7; no reliable D call. Germline lookup yields CDR1 SGHTA and CDR2 FQGNSA. The CDR3 spans 14 residues. Trimming took 1 base from V and 6 from J, leaving 13 bases between them. CDR3 DNA sequence: TGTGCCAGCAGCTTAGAGGTCCCAGCCCTCGAGCAGTACTTC. It specifies CASSLEVPALEQYF.